This is a list of T cell receptor beta chains from one sample in a study of blood T cell repertoires in COVID-19. Sequencing was performed with immunoSEQ multiplex PCR; in TCRdb, only in-frame clones are kept and a portion is missing. The table lists under 300,000 clones, more than 65% of them singletons. The sequenced material came from PBMCs or T cells enriched from blood (not recorded which). The origin of the receptors is a man over 45 who had recovered from COVID-19. CDR3s include the opening cysteine and the closing phenylalanine or tryptophan. Fields, in order: J gene, V gene, CDR3 protein.

J: TRBJ1-4
V: TRBV7-6
CDR3: CASSPGQVMINEKLFF

J: TRBJ1-5
V: TRBV5-8
CDR3: CASSLTTGVGNQPQHF

J: TRBJ2-4
V: TRBV7-8
CDR3: CASSLAGVIAVQYF

J: TRBJ1-2
V: TRBV9
CDR3: CASRRGLGVYGYTF

J: TRBJ2-5
V: TRBV14
CDR3: CASSQDLGQETQYF

J: TRBJ2-2
V: TRBV4-2
CDR3: CASSHLPGTSVAGELFF

J: TRBJ2-3
V: TRBV7-9
CDR3: CASSSSGTDTQYF

J: TRBJ1-1
V: TRBV30
CDR3: CAWSVGGETEAFF

J: TRBJ1-5
V: TRBV6-6
CDR3: CASSYRTRDQPQHF

J: TRBJ1-1
V: TRBV28
CDR3: CASSLSGGITEAFF

J: TRBJ2-1
V: TRBV20-1
CDR3: CSARRDEQFF

J: TRBJ2-7
V: TRBV5-1
CDR3: CASSSTTGGYEQYF

J: TRBJ1-2
V: TRBV9
CDR3: CASSVGGGPYGYTF

J: TRBJ1-1
V: TRBV10-3
CDR3: CAIGGQGATEAFF

J: TRBJ1-3
V: TRBV5-1
CDR3: CASSLGQGGSGNTIYF

J: TRBJ2-7
V: TRBV27
CDR3: CASSLFQGRIEQYF

J: TRBJ1-2
V: TRBV30
CDR3: CAWSVPGAFNYGYTF

J: TRBJ1-2
V: TRBV11-2
CDR3: CASSRMGAGYGYTF

J: TRBJ2-7
V: TRBV6-6
CDR3: CASSPQGVGEQYF

J: TRBJ2-3
V: TRBV20-1
CDR3: CSASRVGGTDTQYF

J: TRBJ1-6
V: TRBV5-1
CDR3: CASSPGDNSPLHF

J: TRBJ2-7
V: TRBV9
CDR3: CASSVGTDPYEQYF

J: TRBJ1-1
V: TRBV27
CDR3: CASSLSWGGTEAFF

J: TRBJ2-1
V: TRBV28
CDR3: CASSSGTSGRGEQFF

J: TRBJ2-7
V: TRBV4-2
CDR3: CASSQDGTSASYEQYF

J: TRBJ1-2
V: TRBV6-5
CDR3: CASSYSRQGRFVGYTF

J: TRBJ2-7
V: TRBV10-1
CDR3: CASSPGLAGGQYRGEQYF

J: TRBJ2-2
V: TRBV11-2
CDR3: CASSLGQGVTTGELFF

J: TRBJ1-2
V: TRBV7-2
CDR3: CASSWTTGNYGYTF